This TCR beta chain originates from a study of OX40 agonist ivuxolimab in advanced cancers. The table came from immunoSEQ multiplex PCR; TCRdb's copy has only in-frame clones and leaves some out. The profile shows about 79,000 clones, 88% of them singletons. Per germline, CDR1 SGHNT and CDR2 YENEEA. The CDR3 loop spans 13 amino acids. The V end was cut by 5 bases, the J end by 4 bases, with 9 bases between. The sequence was obtained from an adult with an advanced solid tumor such as melanoma, head and neck, liver or kidney cancer. V and J are TRBV11-3 and TRBJ1-3; perhaps TRBD1 as D (6 bases). Sequencing used CD4+ or CD8+ T cells sorted from blood, obtained in a trial of the OX40 agonist ivuxolimab. CDR3 DNA sequence: TGTGCCAGCAGCCCTGGACAGGGAAACACCATATATTTT. Translation: CASSPGQGNTIYF.